This T cell receptor beta chain was documented in a study of T cell responses to AZD1222 COVID-19 vaccine. Across the study: Analyses pooled second doses at about 4 or about 12 weeks. Findings of the study overall: Increased Spike-specific TCR breadth and depth were observed after two AZD1222 doses. The donors showed a predominance of white British ancestry and of females, with possible underestimation of clonal diversity. Vaccine-associated CD4 TCRs ranged over spike, dominating at 160-218 and 743-854.

Comment on this clone: The antigen remains unidentified.

Profiling relied on immunoSEQ multiplex PCR, and the TCRdb table lists in-frame clones only, not all of them. The table includes about 190,000 clones, almost 95% detected once. J lost 3 bases, V lost 5 bases, and 3 bases had no gene match. This CDR3 has 13 residues. V is TRBV12-3 or TRBV12-4 and J is TRBJ1-1, with 7 bases lining up with TRBD1. The sample here was peripheral blood, taken on day 0 of AZD1222 vaccination. The clonotype comes from an adult in good health. CDR3 bases: TGTGCCAGCAGTCGACAGGGATACACTGAAGCTTTCTTT. Encoded protein: CASSRQGYTEAFF.